A selection of T cell receptor beta chains follows, all from one sample in a study of cytomegalovirus exposure and HLA in healthy donors. The method was immunoSEQ multiplex PCR; TCRdb's version includes in-frame clones alone and lacks a portion of them. The repertoire holds about 120,000 clones, approximately 85% seen once, with nearly 5% in the top ten. Source material: PBMCs. Source of these receptors: a man aged 18-30 years in good health and CMV-seronegative. The CDR3 runs from the conserved cysteine through the conserved F or W. D genes are given only for firm matches. A clone size is listed for some rows: how often the clone was seen (once, few, many), or a class if it is expanded.

NA,NA,TRBV29-1,TRBJ2-5,TGCAGCGTTGCGCCTTCGGGGACCCAGTACTTC,CSVAPSGTQYF
NA,NA,TRBV7-9,TRBJ1-4,TGTGCCAGCAGCCAAACAACTAATGAAAAACTGTTTTTT,CASSQTTNEKLFF
once,TRBD1,TRBV5-4,TRBJ1-3,TGTGCCAGCAGCCGCCGGGACAGGGGGCACACCATATATTTT,CASSRRDRGHTIYF
NA,NA,TRBV7-9,TRBJ2-3,TGTGCCAGCAGCTTACTCCCCGCGCTTACTAGCACAGATACGCAGTATTTT,CASSLLPALTSTDTQYF
NA,NA,TRBV9,TRBJ1-6,TGTGCCAGCAGCTCAGGACAGTATAATTCACCCCTCCACTTT,CASSSGQYNSPLHF
NA,TRBD1,TRBV9,TRBJ1-2,TGTGCCAGTGGAGACAGGGCCTATGGCTACACCTTC,CASGDRAYGYTF
NA,NA,TRBV9,TRBJ1-3,TGTGCCAGCAGCCTAAACGAAAGGGAGGGTGGAAACACCATATATTTT,CASSLNEREGGNTIYF
NA,NA,TRBV11-2,TRBJ2-7,TGTGCCAGCAGCTTAGGGGACGGGGGCTACGAGCAGTACTTC,CASSLGDGGYEQYF
once,TRBD2,TRBV2,TRBJ2-3,TGTGCCAGTCGACTAGCGGGAGCTGCAGATACGCAGTATTTT,CASRLAGAADTQYF
NA,NA,TRBV5-6,TRBJ2-3,TGTGCCAGCAGCTTGGAGGGGGAGCAGTATTTT,CASSLEGEQYF
NA,NA,TRBV29-1,TRBJ1-2,TGCAGCGTTGATGATGCACCAGTAAGCTACACCTTC,CSVDDAPVSYTF
NA,NA,TRBV5-1,TRBJ1-2,TGCGCCAGCAGCTGGGGAGGGGAAAGTGGCTACACCTTC,CASSWGGESGYTF
NA,NA,TRBV21-1,TRBJ2-7,TGTGCCAGCCCCGCCCCACCGGGACTAGCGGGTCGCCCGGCCAATTACGAGCAGTACTTC,CASPAPPGLAGRPANYEQYF
NA,NA,TRBV14,TRBJ1-3,TGTGCCAGCAGCCAAAACGAGGGTGACACCATATATTTT,CASSQNEGDTIYF
NA,TRBD1,TRBV19,TRBJ1-1,TGTGCCAGCCGGAATCAGGGGGTCACTGAAGCTTTCTTT,CASRNQGVTEAFF
NA,TRBD1,TRBV25-1,TRBJ1-1,TGTGCCAGCAGAAGACAGGGGAGGAGCACTGAAGCTTTCTTT,CASRRQGRSTEAFF
NA,NA,TRBV27,TRBJ2-7,TGTGCCAGCAGTTCAGGTGGGAGGACCTCCTACGAGCAGTACTTC,CASSSGGRTSYEQYF
NA,NA,TRBV6-1,TRBJ1-4,TGTGCCAGCAGTGAAAACGTAGGGGTGGGATGGCTGTTTTTT,CASSENVGVGWLFF
NA,NA,TRBV5-8,TRBJ2-4,TGTGCCAGCAGAACCACAGGGGCCAAAAACATTCAGTACTTC,CASRTTGAKNIQYF
NA,NA,TRBV5-1,TRBJ1-2,TGCGCCAGCAGCCCGGAGCAGGGGAGTGGTGTCTATGGCTACACCTTC,CASSPEQGSGVYGYTF
few,NA,TRBV2,TRBJ1-2,TGTGCCAGCAGTGAGGCGGGAACCTACACCTTC,CASSEAGTYTF
NA,NA,TRBV30,TRBJ1-2,TGTGCCTGGAGTGTAGGTTGGCAGGGTGATGATGGCTACACCTTC,CAWSVGWQGDDGYTF
NA,NA,TRBV2,TRBJ1-4,TGTGCCAGCAGTGAATGGGGCATCGGTAATGAAAAACTGTTTTTT,CASSEWGIGNEKLFF
once,TRBD1,TRBV5-5,TRBJ2-7,TGTGCCAGCAGCTTGGCCCAGGGGGCGTACGAGCAGTACTTC,CASSLAQGAYEQYF
NA,NA,TRBV4-1,TRBJ2-2,TGCGCCAGCAGCCAAGATGCGAGTAGCCCCGGGGAGCTGTTTTTT,CASSQDASSPGELFF
NA,NA,TRBV9,TRBJ1-1,TGTGCCAGCAGCGTAGACGGCGGGAACACTGAAGCTTTCTTT,CASSVDGGNTEAFF
NA,NA,TRBV27,TRBJ1-2,TGTGCCAGCAGCCGAAACCAGGGGATCTATGGCTACACCTTC,CASSRNQGIYGYTF
NA,TRBD1,TRBV30,TRBJ1-6,TGTGCCTGGAGTCCCGGGACAGGGTATTCACCCCTCCACTTT,CAWSPGTGYSPLHF
NA,TRBD1,TRBV6-5,TRBJ1-1,TGTGCCAGCAGTACGCCGGACAGGGGATACACTGAAGCTTTCTTT,CASSTPDRGYTEAFF
NA,TRBD2,TRBV10-3,TRBJ2-1,TGTGCCATCGGGAGCGGGAGGGCCTCCTACAATGAGCAGTTCTTC,CAIGSGRASYNEQFF
NA,NA,TRBV20-1,TRBJ2-1,TGCAGTGCCCCCGCGGATGAGCAGTTCTTC,CSAPADEQFF
NA,NA,TRBV5-4,TRBJ1-2,TGTGCCAGCAGCTTGGCCGGTTATGGCTACACCTTC,CASSLAGYGYTF